This entry lists 9 T cell receptor beta chains sequenced from one sample in a study of T cell responses to AZD1222 COVID-19 vaccine. Profiling relied on immunoSEQ multiplex PCR, and the TCRdb table lists in-frame clones only, not all of them. The sample includes approximately 140,000 clones, about 91% of them seen just once. Sample: peripheral blood, taken 28 days after the second AZD1222 dose. Source of these receptors: an adult who received the AZD1222 COVID-19 vaccine.

The genes are TRBV12-3 or TRBV12-4 and TRBJ1-2; a possible D gene is TRBD1 (5 bases). The CDR3 loop spans 13 amino acids. The V and J ends lost 6 bases and 6 bases respectively, with 14 bases between them. Here the CDR3 reads CASSRGGPHGYTF. The CDR3 DNA follows: TGTGCCAGCAGCCGGGGCGGGCCCCATGGCTACACCTTC.

The chain combines TRBV30 with TRBJ2-1; 9 positions match TRBD2. J gave up 0 bases and V 6 bases, and 3 bases lay outside the gene matches. This CDR3 contains 14 residues. Germline-derived CDR1 and CDR2 are GTSNPN and SVGIG (reference sequence). The DNA for the CDR3 is TGTGCCTGTGATAGCGGGAGCTCCTACAATGAGCAGTTCTTC. Amino acids: CACDSGSSYNEQFF.

The chain has TRBV18 and TRBJ2-5; TRBD1 might be the D (7 bases). From germline, CDR1 is KGHSH and CDR2 LQKENI. CDR3 length equals 15 residues. Trimming removed 1 base from V and 4 bases from J, with 13 bases in between. As DNA, the CDR3 is TGTGCCAGCTCACCACGTCAGGGGGGAGGAGAGACCCAGTACTTC. It yields the protein CASSPRQGGGETQYF.

The chain recombines TRBV30 with TRBJ2-1; 7 nucleotides agree with TRBD2. With 7 bases clipped from V and 0 bases from J, the junction kept 12 bases outside the gene matches. The CDR3 has 16 amino acids. From germline, CDR1 is GTSNPN and CDR2 SVGIG (reference sequence). The CDR3 DNA is TGTGCCTACCGCCCTAGCGGAAGTCTCTCCTACAATGAGCAGTTCTTC. Translated, it gives CAYRPSGSLSYNEQFF. Full variable domain (outside the CDR3, taken from reference TRBV30 and TRBJ2-1): SQTIHQWPATLVQPVGSPLSLECTVEGTSNPNLYWYRQAAGRGLQLLFYSVGIGQISSEVPQNLSASRPQDRQFILSSKKLLLSDSGFYLCAYRPSGSLSYNEQFFGPGTRLTVL.

V and J are TRBV7-9 and TRBJ2-7, with TRBD2 as a possible D gene (6 bases). Per the germline V gene, CDR1 is SEHNR and CDR2 is FQNEAQ (reference sequence). The CDR3 runs to 14 residues. V lost 6 bases and J lost 2, with 14 bases in between. CDR3 amino acids: CASSSPRLAYEQYF. For the CDR3, the DNA is TGTGCCAGCAGTTCTCCTAGACTAGCCTACGAGCAGTACTTC.

Written as DNA, the CDR3 is TGTGCCAGCAGCCCCCCCAGGGGGCGGTATTCACCCCTCCACTTT. It codes for CASSPPRGRYSPLHF. The chain uses TRBV3-1 (or the pseudogene TRBV3-2) and TRBJ1-6; 8 nucleotides line up with TRBD1. This CDR3 spans 15 amino acids. Trimming took 4 bases from V and 8 from J; bases not matched to a gene: 7. Germline lookup yields CDR1 LGHDT and CDR2 YNNKEL (reference sequence).

In the case of this clone: At the DNA level, this CDR3 is encoded by other sequences in the same sample as well. The chain uses TRBV24-1 and TRBJ2-1, with a tentative D call TRBD2 (6 bases). The germline V gene encodes CDR1 KGHDR and CDR2 SFDVKD. This CDR3 is built from 16 residues. The ends were cut back, 4 bases at V and 5 bases at J, with 17 bases in the middle. DNA for the CDR3: TGTGCCACCAGTGAGCAAGGACTATCCCTTAACAATGAGCAGTTCTTC. Its translation: CATSEQGLSLNNEQFF.

V gene TRBV7-6 combines with J gene TRBJ1-4; D remains unclear. The CDR3 is 16 residues long. Trimming cost V 3 bases and J 0 bases, with 11 bases left between them. CDR1 and CDR2 from the germline V gene are SGHVS and FNYEAQ. CDR3 in amino acids: CASSFPDASTNEKLFF. Written as DNA, the CDR3 is TGTGCCAGCAGCTTCCCGGACGCCTCAACTAATGAAAAACTGTTTTTT.

This chain joins TRBV6-2 or TRBV6-3 and TRBJ1-1, with D hard to call. This CDR3 region has 13 residues. Per the germline V gene, CDR1 is MNHEY and CDR2 is SVGEGT. The V and J ends lost 6 bases and 0 bases respectively, with 8 bases between them. The CDR3 DNA reads as TGTGCCAGCAGCCTGGTCCTGAACACTGAAGCTTTCTTT. As protein: CASSLVLNTEAFF.